This is a list of T cell receptor beta chains from one sample in a study of T cells after posttransplantation cyclophosphamide. Clones were sequenced by immunoSEQ multiplex PCR, and TCRdb holds only the in-frame ones, with some missing. Altogether 17,000 or so clones are present, around nine tenths being singletons, with the ten largest covering about 0.55%. The specimen was CD4+ T cells sorted from blood, collected after allogeneic stem cell transplant with posttransplant cyclophosphamide. Source of these receptors: a male patient aged 60 to 75 who received an allogeneic stem cell transplant from a related donor and was CMV-positive. Some T cells may trace back to the graft donor. The CDR3 runs from the conserved cysteine through the conserved F or W. A D gene is named only where the DNA matches it firmly. Expanded clones get a size class; other rows say once, few or many, or leave the size out.

J | size | D | V | CDR3 | DNA
TRBJ2-5 | NA | NA | TRBV11-2 | CASSQTEGAKGTQYF | TGTGCCAGCAGCCAAACCGAGGGAGCAAAGGGGACCCAGTACTTC
TRBJ2-2 | NA | NA | TRBV11-3 | CASSHYTGELFF | TGTGCCAGTAGCCACTACACCGGGGAGCTGTTTTTT
TRBJ2-7 | NA | NA | TRBV28 | CASSPEQGIYEQYF | TGTGCCAGCAGTCCCGAACAGGGAATCTACGAGCAGTACTTC
TRBJ2-3 | NA | TRBD2 | TRBV9 | CASSQSGGLSPDTQYF | TGTGCCAGCAGCCAAAGCGGGGGGCTTTCCCCAGATACGCAGTATTTT
TRBJ2-7 | NA | TRBD1 | TRBV7-2 | CASSVTGSYEQYF | TGTGCCAGCAGCGTGACAGGGAGTTACGAGCAGTACTTC
TRBJ2-3 | NA | NA | TRBV7-9 | CASGLLSTDTQYF | TGTGCCAGCGGACTCCTCAGCACAGATACGCAGTATTTT
TRBJ2-1 | NA | TRBD2 | TRBV15 | CATSRAPSGGALGEQFF | TGTGCCACCAGCAGAGCCCCTAGCGGGGGGGCCTTGGGGGAGCAGTTCTTC
TRBJ2-5 | NA | NA | TRBV11-3 | CASSLGGGRETQYF | TGTGCCAGCAGCTTGGGCGGGGGCAGGGAGACCCAGTACTTC
TRBJ1-2 | NA | TRBD1 | TRBV28 | CASSLGQGASRYTF | TGTGCCAGCAGTCTGGGACAGGGGGCGAGCCGCTACACCTTC
TRBJ1-6 | NA | NA | TRBV7-9 | CASSPFAVSSPLHF | TGTGCCAGCAGCCCATTCGCGGTTAGTTCACCCCTCCACTTT
TRBJ2-3 | NA | NA | TRBV11-2 | CASSLGPVGGAADTQYF | TGTGCCAGCAGCTTAGGCCCTGTGGGGGGGGCGGCAGATACGCAGTATTTT
TRBJ2-2 | NA | NA | TRBV18 | CASSPAGPPAGELFF | TGTGCCAGCTCACCGGCGGGACCCCCAGCCGGGGAGCTGTTTTTT
TRBJ2-1 | NA | TRBD2 | TRBV7-2 | CASSPGLVEISFLF | TGTGCCAGCAGCCCAGGACTAGTAGAGATCTCCTTCCTCTTC
TRBJ2-7 | NA | TRBD2 | TRBV4-3 | CASSQVLADPYEQYF | TGCGCCAGCAGCCAAGTACTAGCGGATCCCTACGAGCAGTACTTC
TRBJ2-5 | NA | NA | TRBV18 | CASSPTTGETQYF | TGTGCCAGCTCACCGACTACTGGGGAGACCCAGTACTTC
TRBJ1-2 | NA | NA | TRBV18 | CASSPPLNLLTGYGYTF | TGTGCCAGCTCACCCCCTCTCAACCTCCTGACAGGTTATGGCTACACCTTC
TRBJ2-2 | NA | TRBD2 | TRBV7-3 | CASSATSGEGTGELFF | TGTGCCAGCAGCGCGACTAGCGGGGAAGGTACCGGGGAGCTGTTTTTT
TRBJ2-7 | NA | NA | TRBV4-2 | CASSQGPRSSYEQYF | TGTGCCAGCAGCCAAGGACCAAGGAGCTCCTACGAGCAGTACTTC
TRBJ2-5 | NA | NA | TRBV7-2 | CASSLGARQETQYF | TGTGCCAGCAGCTTAGGGGCCCGTCAAGAGACCCAGTACTTC
TRBJ2-3 | NA | TRBD1 | TRBV19 | CASSIFRGDRGRDYPTDTQYF | TGTGCCAGTAGTATATTTAGGGGAGACAGGGGGCGGGACTATCCGACAGATACGCAGTATTTT
TRBJ1-2 | NA | TRBD1 | TRBV6-1 | CASSERDRGGYGYTF | TGTGCCAGCAGTGAGCGGGACAGGGGAGGGTATGGCTACACCTTC
TRBJ2-3 | NA | NA | TRBV10-3 | CAISEGRRGADTQYF | TGTGCCATCTCCGAGGGGCGCAGGGGCGCAGATACGCAGTATTTT
TRBJ1-1 | few | TRBD1 | TRBV7-2 | CASSLGTGTREAFF | TGTGCCAGCAGCTTAGGGACAGGGACTCGTGAAGCTTTCTTT
TRBJ1-2 | NA | TRBD1 | TRBV10-3 | CAISASGQGYGYTF | TGTGCCATCAGTGCCTCGGGACAGGGCTATGGCTACACCTTC
TRBJ1-3 | NA | TRBD1 | TRBV9 | CASSVAGGQLNSGNTIYF | TGTGCCAGCAGCGTAGCAGGGGGACAGCTGAACTCTGGAAACACCATATATTTT
TRBJ1-1 | NA | NA | TRBV5-6 | CASSRGMMAFF | TGTGCCAGCAGCCGGGGGATGATGGCTTTCTTT
TRBJ1-2 | once | NA | TRBV7-9 | CASTPDPRVGGYTF | TGTGCCAGCACCCCCGATCCGAGGGTTGGTGGCTACACCTTC
TRBJ2-3 | NA | TRBD2 | TRBV7-2 | CASSLVGGGRTDTQYF | TGTGCCAGCAGCTTAGTAGGCGGGGGGCGAACAGATACGCAGTATTTT
TRBJ2-2 | once | TRBD2 | TRBV5-1 | CASSLNGGYTGELFF | TGCGCCAGCAGCTTGAACGGGGGGTATACCGGGGAGCTGTTTTTT
TRBJ2-1 | NA | NA | TRBV7-9 | CASTAEGGWDEQFF | TGTGCCAGCACCGCGGAAGGGGGTTGGGACGAGCAGTTCTTC
TRBJ2-7 | NA | NA | TRBV6-1 | CASGRTVGEQYF | TGTGCCAGCGGGAGAACGGTGGGGGAGCAGTACTTC
TRBJ1-3 | once | TRBD1 | TRBV6-1 | CASRDPGQGNTIYF | TGTGCCAGCAGAGACCCGGGACAGGGAAACACCATATATTTT
TRBJ1-1 | NA | NA | TRBV4-3 | CASSLGVSAEAFF | TGCGCCAGCAGCCTAGGGGTGTCCGCTGAAGCTTTCTTT
TRBJ2-3 | NA | NA | TRBV19 | CASSTSSGARTDTQYF | TGTGCCAGTAGTACATCATCAGGGGCCCGCACAGATACGCAGTATTTT
TRBJ1-6 | NA | TRBD1 | TRBV4-1 | CASSQVRTGESPLHF | TGCGCCAGCAGCCAAGTAAGGACAGGGGAATCACCCCTCCACTTT
TRBJ1-4 | few | NA | TRBV19 | CASHSSGNNEKLFF | TGTGCCAGTCATTCATCCGGGAATAATGAAAAACTGTTTTTT
TRBJ2-1 | NA | NA | TRBV9 | CASSVAPARGNEQFF | TGTGCCAGCAGCGTAGCCCCTGCCCGGGGAAATGAGCAGTTCTTC
TRBJ1-4 | NA | TRBD1 | TRBV18 | CASSPPGQNNEKLFF | TGTGCCAGCTCACCACCGGGACAGAATAATGAAAAACTGTTTTTT
TRBJ2-3 | NA | TRBD1 | TRBV5-1 | CASSLGGQGGLDTQYF | TGCGCCAGCAGCTTGGGCGGACAGGGCGGGCTAGATACGCAGTATTTT
TRBJ1-1 | NA | NA | TRBV18 | CASSLTDGGGGEAFF | TGTGCCAGCTCATTAACGGACGGCGGAGGTGGGGAAGCTTTCTTT
TRBJ1-2 | NA | TRBD1 | TRBV11-1 | CASSSRTGGNYGYTF | TGTGCCAGCAGCTCGAGGACAGGGGGCAACTATGGCTACACCTTC
TRBJ2-3 | NA | TRBD2 | TRBV7-2 | CASSRSSGSTDTQYF | TGTGCCAGCAGCCGATCTAGCGGGAGCACAGATACGCAGTATTTT
TRBJ1-2 | NA | TRBD1 | TRBV27 | CASSLRSRDSGIGGYTF | TGTGCCAGCAGTTTAAGATCCCGGGACAGTGGGATTGGAGGCTACACCTTC
TRBJ1-1 | NA | TRBD1 | TRBV19 | CASSPRTGRWNTEAFF | TGTGCCAGTAGTCCGCGGACAGGGAGGTGGAACACTGAAGCTTTCTTT
TRBJ1-1 | NA | NA | TRBV11-3 | CASSPGGAGNTEAFF | TGTGCCAGCAGCCCCGGGGGGGCGGGGAACACTGAAGCTTTCTTT
TRBJ2-7 | NA | TRBD1 | TRBV7-6 | CASSIGQGYEQYF | TGTGCCAGCAGCATAGGACAGGGCTACGAGCAGTACTTC
TRBJ1-2 | NA | TRBD1 | TRBV29-1 | CSVQGQGSNYGYTF | TGCAGCGTTCAGGGACAGGGGTCTAACTATGGCTACACCTTC
TRBJ2-3 | NA | NA | TRBV5-1 | CASRRDPSGLLDTQYF | TGCGCCAGCAGAAGGGACCCATCCGGACTATTGGATACGCAGTATTTT
TRBJ2-7 | NA | TRBD1 | TRBV28 | CASTPTPGTGVYEQYF | TGTGCCAGCACCCCCACACCCGGGACAGGGGTATACGAGCAGTACTTC
TRBJ1-2 | NA | TRBD1 | TRBV27 | CASSLNHRGGYTF | TGTGCCAGCAGTTTGAACCACAGGGGAGGCTACACCTTC
TRBJ1-6 | few | TRBD1 | TRBV27 | CASSGRDRVLSSPLHF | TGTGCCAGCAGTGGCCGGGACAGGGTATTAAGTTCACCCCTCCACTTT
TRBJ1-4 | NA | TRBD1 | TRBV5-1 | CASSFGTGAEKLFF | TGCGCCAGCAGCTTTGGGACAGGTGCTGAAAAACTGTTTTTT
TRBJ1-1 | NA | NA | TRBV28 | CASSRGGEVTEAFF | TGTGCCAGCAGTCGAGGGGGGGAAGTGACTGAAGCTTTCTTT
TRBJ1-2 | NA | NA | TRBV7-6 | CASSLAAGNNYGYTF | TGTGCCAGCAGCTTAGCTGCAGGGAATAACTATGGCTACACCTTC
TRBJ2-5 | NA | TRBD1 | TRBV19 | CASSPGDRGRGETQYF | TGTGCCAGTAGTCCAGGGGACAGGGGGCGCGGGGAGACCCAGTACTTC
TRBJ2-2 | NA | NA | TRBV5-4 | CASSLNSNTGELFF | TGTGCCAGCAGCTTGAATAGTAACACCGGGGAGCTGTTTTTT
TRBJ1-6 | NA | NA | TRBV28 | CASSFRWGVGNSPLHF | TGTGCCAGCAGTTTTAGGTGGGGAGTTGGGAATTCCCCCCTCCACTTT
TRBJ1-4 | NA | NA | TRBV2 | CASSKGSSTANEKLFF | TGTGCCAGCAGCAAAGGGTCGTCGACAGCTAATGAAAAACTGTTTTTT
TRBJ1-1 | NA | NA | TRBV10-3 | CAISETQGNTEAFF | TGTGCCATCAGTGAGACGCAGGGGAACACTGAAGCTTTCTTT
TRBJ2-2 | NA | NA | TRBV14 | CASSTTLPGQSSRAGELFF | TGTGCCAGCAGCACTACCCTACCCGGACAGTCTTCGAGGGCCGGGGAGCTGTTTTTT